This passage covers 32 T cell receptor beta chains from one sample sequenced in a study of spatial heterogeneity in lung cancer. Time point given: blood at routine non-recurrence follow-up after resection. TCRdb fed the 5' RACE reads into MiXCR, producing one record per CDR3 protein. The sample holds 8,500 to 14,000 distinct CDR3 sequences, around 9.1% seen once. The sequencing here drew on PBMCs, taken at follow-up. Receptors originate from a female donor with early-stage non-small cell lung cancer.

This clonotype showed up many times. V is TRBV9 and J is TRBJ2-5; the match to TRBD1 covers 8 bases. CDR1 SGDLS and CDR2 YYNGEE come from the germline V gene. The trim removed 8 bases at V and 4 bases at J, leaving 4 bases unmatched. This CDR3 is built from 12 residues. CDR3 in DNA: TGTGCCAGATCCAGGGGGCGAGAGACCCAGTACTTC. It translates to CARSRGRETQYF.

This clonotype was detected ten times or more. The chain has TRBV12-3 or TRBV12-4 and TRBJ2-1, with 7 bases matching TRBD2. There are 16 residues in the CDR3. The V and J ends lost 7 bases and 6 bases, in that order; junction bases with no gene match: 15. The CDR3 reads CASILRWRGTVNEQFF. The CDR3 coding sequence is TGTGCCAGCATCTTAAGGTGGCGGGGGACGGTCAATGAGCAGTTCTTC.

This clonotype was observed at least ten times. The V call is TRBV6-2 or TRBV6-3, the J call TRBJ2-3; the D is unclear. V was cut by 6 bases and J by 7 bases, with 14 bases left in between. The CDR3 is 13 amino acids. Germline V lookup: CDR1 MNHEY, CDR2 SVGEGT. DNA of the CDR3: TGTGCCAGCAGCTCCTTAGGACCGTATACGCAGTATTTT. It is translated as CASSSLGPYTQYF.

This clonotype showed up many times. V usage is TRBV7-9 and J usage is TRBJ2-1; D not resolved. Per the germline V gene, CDR1 is SEHNR and CDR2 is FQNEAQ (reference sequence). V was shortened by 11 bases and J by 9 bases, with 14 bases between the two germline ends. This CDR3 is built from 11 residues. The DNA for the CDR3 is TGTGCCTCCCTTGGCGGCTTTGAGCAGTTCTTC. This codes for CASLGGFEQFF. The variable domain in full, completed from reference TRBV7-9 and TRBJ2-1, reads DTGVSQNPRHKITKRGQNVTFRCDPISEHNRLYWYRQTLGQGPEFLTYFQNEAQLEKSRLLSDRFSAERPKGSFSTLEIQRTEQGDSAMYLCASLGGFEQFFGPGTRLTVL.

This clonotype was found many times. The chain carries TRBV18 and TRBJ2-5; D is perhaps TRBD2 (5 bases). The CDR3 has 13 residues. Germline CDR1 and CDR2: KGHSH and LQKENI. The ends were cut back, 3 bases at V and 4 bases at J, with 9 bases in the middle. This chain's CDR3 is CASSPGASETQYF. DNA of the CDR3: TGTGCCAGCTCACCGGGAGCCTCAGAGACCCAGTACTTC.

The chain combines TRBV9 with TRBJ2-7, with 8 bases matching TRBD2. CDR1 SGDLS and CDR2 YYNGEE come from the germline V gene. The CDR3 covers 15 residues. Trimming at V came to 3 bases and at J to 1 base, leaving 6 bases not matched to a gene. The CDR3 sequence is CASSAGRAGSYEQYF. CDR3 nucleotides: TGTGCCAGCAGCGCCGGGAGGGCGGGATCCTACGAGCAGTACTTC.

This clonotype was observed at least ten times. This chain connects TRBV7-8 to TRBJ2-3, with 9 bases identical to TRBD1. There are 16 residues in the CDR3. Germline CDR1 is SGHVS and CDR2 is FQNEAQ. The V segment lost 1 base and the J segment 2 bases; nucleotides outside the gene matches: 4. CDR3 protein: CASSLVRDRDTDTQYF. DNA for the CDR3: TGTGCCAGCAGCTTAGTCCGGGACAGGGACACAGATACGCAGTATTTT.

This clonotype has just a few counts. The chain employs TRBV19 and TRBJ2-7; no firm D call. Trimming stripped 10 bases from V and 5 bases from J, with 21 bases between. Germline CDR1 reads LNHDA; CDR2 reads SQIVND (reference sequence). CDR3 length: 14 amino acids. CDR3 nucleotides: TGTGCCACCTTCCTCGGACCACCCCATCACGAGCAGTACGTC. Encoded protein: CATFLGPPHHEQYV.

This clonotype was counted only a few times. The chain couples TRBV5-1 to TRBJ2-5; no clear D. The CDR3 totals 16 residues. From germline, CDR1 is SGHRS and CDR2 YFSETQ. Trimming removed 0 bases at V and 1 base at J, with 13 bases between. CDR3 amino acids: CASSLVAWTPQETQYF. The CDR3 DNA is TGCGCCAGCAGCTTGGTTGCTTGGACCCCCCAAGAGACCCAGTACTTC.

The table lists this clonotype with many counts. This rearrangement joins TRBV18 to TRBJ2-3; 8 positions match TRBD2. Germline CDR1 reads KGHSH; CDR2 reads LQKENI. With 1 base clipped from V and 0 bases from J, the junction kept 9 bases outside the gene matches. This CDR3 has 18 residues. The CDR3 here is CASSPRNVAGTSTDTQYF. DNA of the CDR3: TGTGCCAGCTCACCACGAAATGTAGCGGGGACTAGCACAGATACGCAGTATTTT.

This clonotype was recorded at least ten times. The chain carries TRBV20-1 and TRBJ2-1; TRBD2 matches at 9 bases. The germline V gene has CDR1 DFQATT and CDR2 SNEGSKA (reference sequence). The CDR3 is made up of 17 amino acids. The CDR3 region is CISAPRLAGKGDNEQFF. As DNA, the CDR3 is TGCATAAGTGCGCCTCGCCTAGCGGGAAAAGGGGACAATGAGCAGTTCTTC.

This clonotype was observed many times. This chain links TRBV13 with TRBJ2-1, with D unclear. Germline-derived CDR1 and CDR2 are PRHDT and FYEKMQ (reference sequence). V dropped 5 bases and J dropped 3 bases, with 11 bases sitting between them. CDR3 length: 14 residues. The CDR3: CASSGLLSYNEQFF. The CDR3 DNA is TGTGCCAGCAGCGGGTTGCTGAGCTACAATGAGCAGTTCTTC.

This clonotype was detected ten times or more. This rearrangement joins TRBV27 to TRBJ2-1; D uncertain. The CDR3 has 14 residues. Trimming shortened V by 5 bases and J by 2 bases, and 10 bases separated the two germline ends. Germline V lookup: CDR1 MNHEY, CDR2 SMNVEV (reference sequence). DNA of the CDR3: TGTGCCAGCAGTCCTTTGGGCCCCTACAATGAGCAGTTCTTC. Translated, it gives CASSPLGPYNEQFF.

The genes are TRBV19 and TRBJ1-1; D might be TRBD1 (5 bases). V was pared by 7 bases and J by 1 base, with 16 bases between. The length of the CDR3 is 15 residues. The V gene's germline CDR1 is LNHDA and CDR2 SQIVND (reference sequence). Written as DNA, the CDR3 is TGTGCCAGTAAAGGGACGGAATGGGGGAACACTGAAGCTTTCTTT. Protein: CASKGTEWGNTEAFF.

This clonotype was detected ten times or more. The CDR3 sequence is CASSLASGKPEQYF. As DNA, the CDR3 is TGTGCCAGCAGTTTGGCTAGCGGGAAACCCGAGCAGTACTTC. The J gene is TRBJ2-7, the V gene TRBV27; 9 bases fit TRBD2. With V trimmed by 3 bases and J by 6 bases, 6 bases remained unmatched. The CDR3 extends over 14 amino acids. Per the germline V gene, CDR1 is MNHEY and CDR2 is SMNVEV (reference sequence).

The chain combines TRBV5-1 with TRBJ2-3; 16 bases are shared with TRBD2. Germline values: CDR1 SGHRS, CDR2 YFSETQ. With 2 bases clipped from V and 4 bases from J, the junction kept 10 bases outside the gene matches. This CDR3 spans 19 amino acids. The CDR3 loop reads CASSFIGTSGRARADTQYF. The DNA for the CDR3 is TGCGCCAGCAGCTTCATAGGGACTAGCGGGAGGGCCAGGGCAGATACGCAGTATTTT.

In its sample, this clonotype was seen many times. The chain combines TRBV7-8 with TRBJ2-5, with no clear D. Germline values: CDR1 SGHVS, CDR2 FQNEAQ. This CDR3 comprises 15 residues. With 1 base removed from V and 4 bases from J, the gap between germline ends came to 13 bases. The CDR3 DNA sequence: TGTGCCAGCAGCTTAGTTTGGGTGGGCGCAGAGACCCAGTACTTC. It codes for CASSLVWVGAETQYF.

The rearrangement uses TRBV6-5 and TRBJ2-2; no definite D call. Germline CDR1 MNHEY, CDR2 SVGAGI. The CDR3 is 14 residues long. Trimming cost V 4 bases and J 3 bases, with 9 bases left between them. The CDR3 region has the DNA TGTGCCAGCAGTTCCACCTCTTACACCGGGGAGCTGTTTTTT. Translation: CASSSTSYTGELFF.

This clonotype was counted between two and nine times. CDR3 sequence reads: CASSEGPGRYNEQFF. CDR3 DNA sequence: TGTGCCAGCAGTGAGGGGCCTGGAAGATACAATGAGCAGTTCTTC. The chain carries TRBV6-4 and TRBJ2-1; TRBD1 might be the D (5 bases). Trimming stripped 3 bases from V and 4 bases from J, with 13 bases between. The CDR3 runs to 15 residues. Germline values: CDR1 MRHNA, CDR2 SNTAGT.

This clonotype has just one count. The rearrangement joins TRBV6-6 to TRBJ1-1; no reliable D call. CDR1 and CDR2 from the germline V gene are MNHNY and SVGAGI (reference sequence). The CDR3 has 14 residues. Trimming stripped 5 bases from V and 6 bases from J, with 16 bases between. The CDR3, as DNA: TGTGCCAGCAGTCATGGCGGGCGCATAGCTGAAGCTTTCTTT. It translates to CASSHGGRIAEAFF.

This clonotype was detected many times. The chain couples TRBV20-1 to TRBJ1-2; D not certain. Trimming pared 7 bases from V and 3 bases from J, leaving 15 bases between. Looked up from germline, CDR1 is DFQATT and CDR2 is SNEGSKA (reference sequence). The CDR3 totals 13 residues. The CDR3 nucleotides are TGCAGTGTCCTGATGACCGATCACTATGGCTACACCTTC. Protein sequence: CSVLMTDHYGYTF.

This clonotype was detected ten times or more. J is TRBJ2-3 and V is TRBV24-1, with D possibly being TRBD2 (6 bases). The V end lost 9 bases, the J end lost 5 bases, and 8 bases lay between the germline ends. CDR1 and CDR2 from the germline V gene are KGHDR and SFDVKD. This CDR3 has 11 amino acids. The CDR3 nucleotides are TGTGCCACCCGGCGGGGAGATACGCAGTATTTT. Translation: CATRRGDTQYF.

At least ten counts were recorded for this clonotype. The gene calls are TRBV20-1 and TRBJ2-5; tentative D call: TRBD2 (6 bases). CDR3 length equals 13 residues. CDR1 is DFQATT and CDR2 is SNEGSKA in the germline V gene (reference sequence). V lost 3 bases, J lost 1 base, and 9 bases lay in between. CDR3 sequence: CSASGSGQETQYF. CDR3 bases: TGCAGTGCTAGCGGGAGTGGCCAAGAGACCCAGTACTTC.

This clonotype was picked up one time. The chain has TRBV11-2 and TRBJ2-1; D remains unclear. V was clipped by 1 base and J by 13 bases, with 11 bases between them. Germline V lookup: CDR1 SGHAT, CDR2 FQNNGV. The CDR3 length is 12 residues. In DNA form, the CDR3 reads TGTGCCAGCAGCTTAGTCCCACTATCCCAGTTCTTC. Its protein product is CASSLVPLSQFF.

The sample holds many counts of this clonotype. V gene TRBV6-2 or TRBV6-3 combines with J gene TRBJ2-1; 7 bases are a match to TRBD1. This CDR3 contains 13 residues. The germline gives CDR1 MNHEY, CDR2 SVGEGT. V lost 8 bases and J lost 6; bases outside the gene matches: 7. CDR3: CASGRQGRNEQFF. In nucleotides, the CDR3 is TGTGCCAGCGGGCGACAGGGACGCAATGAGCAGTTCTTC.

This clonotype was observed many times. The chain links TRBV7-2 to TRBJ2-3; TRBD2 matches 8 bases. This CDR3 region has 16 residues. V shed 6 bases, J shed 0 bases, and the junction held 8 bases outside the gene matches. Per the germline V gene, CDR1 is SGHTA and CDR2 is FQGNSA. The CDR3 coding sequence is TGTGCCAGCAGTCCTGGCGGGGGGCCTAGCACAGATACGCAGTATTTT. Protein: CASSPGGGPSTDTQYF.

The gene calls are TRBV9 and TRBJ2-1; 7 nucleotides match TRBD2. Germline CDR1 and CDR2: SGDLS and YYNGEE. The V and J ends lost 2 bases and 7 bases, in that order; junction bases with no gene match: 6. The CDR3 is 14 amino acids. CDR3 loop: CASSVRTSVNEQFF. The CDR3 DNA sequence: TGTGCCAGCAGCGTCCGAACTAGCGTGAATGAGCAGTTCTTC.

This clonotype has ten or more counts. The chain has TRBV29-1 and TRBJ2-3, with 11 bases fitting TRBD2. Trimming cost V 2 bases and J 7 bases; bases outside gene matches: 8. Germline values: CDR1 SQVTM, CDR2 ANQGSEA. There are 15 residues in the CDR3. CDR3 nucleotides: TGCAGCGTTGAAACTACTAGCGGGAGAGGTAATACGCAGTATTTT. Translated: CSVETTSGRGNTQYF.

The chain has TRBV27 and TRBJ2-1; perhaps TRBD2 as D (6 bases). The germline V gene encodes CDR1 MNHEY and CDR2 SMNVEV (reference sequence). V was clipped by 6 bases and J by 8 bases, with 14 bases between them. CDR3 length: 13 amino acids. CDR3 coding DNA: TGTGCCAGCAGGGAGAGGGAGGACCATGAGCAGTTCTTC. Encoded protein: CASREREDHEQFF.

This clonotype was found many times. The rearrangement uses TRBV12-3 or TRBV12-4 and TRBJ1-6, with 7 positions matching TRBD1. The V segment lost 3 bases and the J segment 14 bases; nucleotides outside the gene matches: 7. The CDR3 is 13 residues long. The DNA for the CDR3 is TGTGCCAGCAGTTTTAGTCAGGGGGGATCCCTCCACTTT. Amino acid sequence: CASSFSQGGSLHF.

V gene TRBV7-8 combines with J gene TRBJ2-3, with D possibly TRBD1 on 5 matching bases. V was cut by 7 bases and J by 1 base, with 18 bases left in between. Per the germline V gene, CDR1 is SGHVS and CDR2 is FQNEAQ. The CDR3 is made up of 16 amino acids. The CDR3 spells CASTNSRVPRTDTQYF. The CDR3 region has the DNA TGTGCCAGCACCAACTCCAGGGTGCCCCGCACAGATACGCAGTATTTT.

There are many counts of this clonotype. V is TRBV2 and J is TRBJ2-3, with a possible D match to TRBD1 (6 bases). Trimming cost V 6 bases and J 0 bases, with 10 bases left between them. CDR1 and CDR2 (germline): SNHLY, FYNNEI. This CDR3 region has 14 residues. The CDR3 sequence: CASRNRASTDTQYF. The CDR3 region has the DNA TGTGCCAGCAGGAACAGGGCTAGCACAGATACGCAGTATTTT.